These 15 T cell receptor beta chains came from one sample sequenced in a study of blood T cells in healthy people across ages. The authors ran a second PCR of about 7 to 11 cycles using a sample-barcoded 5' primer and a J-beta primer mix. TCRdb used MiXCR to reprocess the 5' RACE reads, holding one entry per CDR3 protein. The sample yields 1.5 million or so distinct CDR3 sequences, about 45% seen once. Source material: blood. The receptors come from a woman aged 18-30 years in good health.

The rearrangement uses TRBV29-1 and TRBJ2-1, with 7 bases aligning to TRBD1. This CDR3 contains 12 residues. Germline trimming cut 7 bases from V and 8 bases from J; bases unmatched to any gene: 8. Germline V gene lookup returns CDR1 SQVTM and CDR2 ANQGSEA. CDR3 region: CSATHQGDEQFF. DNA of the CDR3: TGCAGCGCGACTCATCAGGGGGATGAGCAGTTCTTC.

On this clonotype: Mismatch with germline at one junction end may stem from a read error. This chain connects TRBV20-1 to TRBJ1-5, with 10 bases identical to TRBD1. CDR3 length: 15 amino acids. Germline assignment: CDR1 DFQATT and CDR2 SNEGSKA (reference sequence). The CDR3 DNA reads as TGCAGTGCTAGGTATGACAGGGGGCTCAGTCAGCCCCGGCATTTT. This codes for CSARYDRGLSQPRHF.

The chain recombines TRBV6-1 with TRBJ1-1; D call uncertain. The ends were cut back, 0 bases at V and 6 bases at J, with 8 bases in the middle. CDR1 MNHNS and CDR2 SASEGT come from the germline V gene. This CDR3 has 13 amino acids. The CDR3, as DNA: TGTGCCAGCAGTGAAGCCCAAAGGGCTGAAGCTTTCTTT. Encoded protein: CASSEAQRAEAFF.

The genes are TRBV3-1 and TRBJ2-3; TRBD2 is a possible D gene (5 bases). The V end was cut by 4 bases, the J end by 4 bases, with 12 bases between. Germline CDR1 LGHDT, CDR2 YNNKEL (reference sequence). The CDR3 sequence is 14 residues long. The CDR3 is CASSRSLAADTQYF. CDR3 coding DNA: TGTGCCAGCAGCCGTTCCCTAGCAGCAGATACGCAGTATTTT.

The chain employs TRBV6-5 and TRBJ2-3, with 8 bases lining up with TRBD1. The junction had 2 bases not matched to a gene; V was cut back by 2 bases and J by 1 base. This CDR3 is built from 15 residues. Germline CDR1 MNHEY, CDR2 SVGAGI. CDR3: CASSYADRGTDTQYF. Here the CDR3 DNA reads TGTGCCAGCAGTTACGCGGACAGGGGCACAGATACGCAGTATTTT.

The chain uses TRBV11-1 and TRBJ2-1; 7 bases agree with TRBD2. Looked up from germline, CDR1 is SGHAT and CDR2 is FQDESV (reference sequence). With V trimmed by 2 bases and J by 0 bases, 22 bases remained unmatched. This CDR3 comprises 22 residues. CDR3 in DNA: TGTGCCAGCAGCTTAAATTCCCGCCCTTGGGGGGAGGGCCCAAGCTCCTACAATGAGCAGTTCTTC. This encodes CASSLNSRPWGEGPSSYNEQFF.

This clonotype turned up a few times. The rearrangement uses TRBV4-1 and TRBJ2-4; D may be TRBD2 (5 bases). CDR1 and CDR2 (germline): MGHRA, YSYEKL. The CDR3 length is 17 residues. Trimming removed 1 base at V and 0 bases at J, with 13 bases between. CDR3 region: CASSQGGNLGAKNIQYF. In nucleotides, the CDR3 is TGCGCCAGCAGCCAAGGAGGGAACTTGGGAGCCAAAAACATTCAGTACTTC.

This chain uses TRBV7-2 with TRBJ1-1; D not certain. Germline CDR1 SGHTA, CDR2 FQGNSA. The length of the CDR3 is 14 residues. V was shortened by 1 base and J by 7 bases, with 13 bases between the two germline ends. The CDR3 reads CASSLGGDRNEAFF. Here the CDR3 DNA reads TGTGCCAGCAGCTTAGGGGGAGATAGAAATGAAGCTTTCTTT.

There are a few counts of this clonotype. V gene TRBV20-1 combines with J gene TRBJ1-6; 8 nucleotides line up with TRBD1. CDR1 and CDR2 (germline): DFQATT, SNEGSKA (reference sequence). The J segment lost 8 bases and the V segment lost 3 bases, leaving 15 bases of the junction unmatched. The CDR3 contains 17 residues. The CDR3 DNA follows: TGCAGTGCTAGTTCGGGGTTCCGGACAGGGCAGGATTCACCCCTCCACTTT. Amino acid sequence: CSASSGFRTGQDSPLHF.

This clonotype was detected only once. The genes are TRBV25-1 and TRBJ1-1; 7 nucleotides line up with TRBD1. The CDR3 length is 14 residues. Looked up from germline, CDR1 is MGHDK and CDR2 is SYGVNS. Trimming at V came to 2 bases and at J to 6 bases, leaving 6 bases not matched to a gene. CDR3 nucleotides: TGTGCCAGCAGTGAACACAGGGGAGGAGCTGAAGCTTTCTTT. Translation: CASSEHRGGAEAFF.

The rearrangement uses TRBV3-1 and TRBJ2-1; TRBD2 is a possible D gene (6 bases). Germline V gives CDR1 LGHDT, CDR2 YNNKEL (reference sequence). The CDR3 is 13 residues long. The V end was cut by 11 bases, the J end by 0 bases, with 11 bases between. The CDR3 DNA reads TGTGCCTCAGACGGGGGCTCCTACAATGAGCAGTTCTTC. Its translation is CASDGGSYNEQFF.

The V call is TRBV7-9, the J call TRBJ2-2; D uncertain. Germline CDR1 reads SEHNR; CDR2 reads FQNEAQ (reference sequence). The V end lost 2 bases, the J end lost 6 bases, and 10 bases lay between the germline ends. CDR3 length: 14 residues. CDR3 coding DNA: TGTGCCAGCAGCTTAACCACGGCGGCCGGGGAGCTGTTTTTT. As protein: CASSLTTAAGELFF.

This clonotype was counted a few times. The J gene is TRBJ1-6, the V gene TRBV7-9, with a possible D match to TRBD1 (5 bases). Germline values: CDR1 SEHNR, CDR2 FQNEAQ (reference sequence). Trimming removed 3 bases at V and 6 bases at J, with 12 bases between. The CDR3 is made up of 15 amino acids. CDR3 sequence (DNA): TGTGCCAGCAGCTTGGAGGGGACGGTTAATTCACCCCTCCACTTT. Protein: CASSLEGTVNSPLHF.

The chain employs TRBV5-6 and TRBJ2-3; a weak D match, TRBD1 (5 bases). The CDR3 length is 14 residues. In germline, CDR1 is SGHDT, CDR2 YYEEEE. Trimming left V 5 bases short and J 6 bases short, with 16 bases between. CDR3 in DNA: TGTGCCAGCAGATCTAGGACATTTTCGGATACGCAGTATTTT. It is translated as CASRSRTFSDTQYF.

This clonotype was observed a single time. The genes are TRBV7-2 and TRBJ2-7; TRBD2 is a possible D gene (5 bases). This CDR3 has 16 amino acids. V lost 1 base and J lost 0, with 13 bases in between. The germline gives CDR1 SGHTA, CDR2 FQGNSA. In nucleotides, the CDR3 is TGTGCCAGCAGCTTAGGAGGCCGGCGGGCCTCCTACGAGCAGTACTTC. This gives the protein CASSLGGRRASYEQYF.